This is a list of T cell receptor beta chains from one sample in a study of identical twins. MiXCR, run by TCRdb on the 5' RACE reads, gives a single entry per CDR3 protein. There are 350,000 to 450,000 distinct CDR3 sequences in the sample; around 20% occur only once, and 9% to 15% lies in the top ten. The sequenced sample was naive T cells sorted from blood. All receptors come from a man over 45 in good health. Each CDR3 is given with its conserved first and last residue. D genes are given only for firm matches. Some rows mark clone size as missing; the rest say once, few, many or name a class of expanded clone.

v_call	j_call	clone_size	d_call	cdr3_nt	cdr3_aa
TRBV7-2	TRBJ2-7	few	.	TGTGCCAGCAGCCCCAGTCGAGGGGCAGACTACGAGCAGTACTTC	CASSPSRGADYEQYF
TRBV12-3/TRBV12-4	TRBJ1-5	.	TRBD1	TGTGCCAGCACCCACGGGACAGGGGAGAAGCCCCAGCATTTT	CASTHGTGEKPQHF
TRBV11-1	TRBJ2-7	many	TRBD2	TGTGCCAGCAGCTTAGGGCACCCAGCGGGAGGAGCGTGGTACGAGCAGTACTTC	CASSLGHPAGGAWYEQYF
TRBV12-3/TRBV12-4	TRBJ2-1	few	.	TGTGCCAGCACTAATAGAGGACTGTCGACGAATGAGCAGTTCTTC	CASTNRGLSTNEQFF
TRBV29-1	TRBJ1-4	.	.	TGCAGCACCGAAGAAAATGAAAAACTGTTTTTT	CSTEENEKLFF
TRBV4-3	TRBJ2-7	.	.	TGCGCCAGCAGCCAAGATTGGAGGGTCCGTCGGGGGGAGCAGTACTTC	CASSQDWRVRRGEQYF
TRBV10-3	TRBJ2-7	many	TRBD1	TGTGCCATCAGTGAGTCTGGACAGGGCGGTAGCGGGCAGTACTTC	CAISESGQGGSGQYF
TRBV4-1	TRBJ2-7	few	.	TGCGCCAGCAGCCCGGGCCCAGCCCAAAGGACCTACGAGCAGTACTTC	CASSPGPAQRTYEQYF
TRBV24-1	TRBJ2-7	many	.	TGTGCCACCAGTGGTTCGGGAACCTACGAGCAGTACTTC	CATSGSGTYEQYF
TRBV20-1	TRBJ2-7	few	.	TGCAGTGCTGGGAGGCGGGGTACCTACGAGCAGTACTTC	CSAGRRGTYEQYF
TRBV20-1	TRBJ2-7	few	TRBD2	TGCAGTGCTAGAAACGCACTAGCGTTTAGAAACTACGAGCAGTACTTC	CSARNALAFRNYEQYF
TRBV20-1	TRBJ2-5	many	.	TGCAGTGCAGCCCTAGCACGAGAGACCCAGTACTTC	CSAALARETQYF
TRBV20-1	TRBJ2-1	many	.	TGCAGTGCCGGGACATTGTACAATGAGCAGTTCTTC	CSAGTLYNEQFF
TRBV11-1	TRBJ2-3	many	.	TGTGCCAGCAGGCAAGTGAGCGGCACAGATACGCAGTATTTT	CASRQVSGTDTQYF
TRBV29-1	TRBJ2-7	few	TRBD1	TGCAGCGTTGAATATCGGACAGGGGTGGACTACGAGCAGTACTTC	CSVEYRTGVDYEQYF
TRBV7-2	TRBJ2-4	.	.	TGTGCCAGCAGCTTAGTAAGGGGTGTTTTTAACATTCAGTACTTC	CASSLVRGVFNIQYF
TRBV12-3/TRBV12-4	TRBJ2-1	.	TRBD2	TGTGCCAGCAGTTTTGCGGGGGGGCGGGTTGAGCAGTTCTTC	CASSFAGGRVEQFF
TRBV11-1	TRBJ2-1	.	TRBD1	TGTGCCAGCAGCTCTCGACAGGGGGCGCCGGTGTATGAGCAGTTCTTC	CASSSRQGAPVYEQFF
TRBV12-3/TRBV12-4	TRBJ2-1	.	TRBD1	TGTGCCAGCAGTTCGCCCCTAAGGACAGGGGGTGAGCAGTTCTTC	CASSSPLRTGGEQFF
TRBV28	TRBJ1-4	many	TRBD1	TGTGCCAGCAGTCCCGGGACAGGGGCCGAATGGGAAAAACTGTTTTTT	CASSPGTGAEWEKLFF
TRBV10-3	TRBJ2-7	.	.	TGTGCCATCAGTAGATTTGCAGGGCAGGGTTCCTACGAGCAGTACTTC	CAISRFAGQGSYEQYF
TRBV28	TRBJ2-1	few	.	TGTGCCAGCAGCCCTCGTTATGAGCAGTTCTTC	CASSPRYEQFF
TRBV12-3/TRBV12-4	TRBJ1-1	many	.	TGTGCCAGCAGTTCCCTCATGAACACTGAAGCTTTCTTT	CASSSLMNTEAFF
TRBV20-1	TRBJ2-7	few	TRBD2	TGCAGTGCTAGCTTGGCTAGCGGTGCCTACGAGCAGTACTTC	CSASLASGAYEQYF
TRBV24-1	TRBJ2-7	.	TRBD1	TGTGCCACCAGTGGCGGAACCGGGACAGGGAACTACGAGCAGTACTTC	CATSGGTGTGNYEQYF
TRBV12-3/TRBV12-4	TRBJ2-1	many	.	TGTGCCAGCAGACGCTCGAGGTTAGATGAGCAGTTCTTC	CASRRSRLDEQFF
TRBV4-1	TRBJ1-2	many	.	TGCGCCAGCAGCCCCAGGGAGGGGCAATATGGCTACACCTTC	CASSPREGQYGYTF
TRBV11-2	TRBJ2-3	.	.	TGTGCCAGCAGCAAGACTAGTGTTTACACAGATACGCAGTATTTT	CASSKTSVYTDTQYF
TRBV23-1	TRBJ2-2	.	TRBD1	TGCGCCAGCAGTCAATCAATCGGAGCCAAAACCGGGACAGGGGCCACCGGGGAGCTGTTTTTT	CASSQSIGAKTGTGATGELFF
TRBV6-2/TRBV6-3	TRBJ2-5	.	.	TGTGCCAGCAGACCGCAAGTTGAAGAGACCCAGTACTTC	CASRPQVEETQYF
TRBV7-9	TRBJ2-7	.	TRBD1	TGTGCCAGCAGCCTGAGACAGGGGATCGGCGAGCAGTACTTC	CASSLRQGIGEQYF
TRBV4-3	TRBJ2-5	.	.	TGCGCCAGCAGCCAAGATCAGGGAGCAGATCCCCCCCAGTACTTC	CASSQDQGADPPQYF
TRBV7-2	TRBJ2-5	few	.	TGTGCCAGCAGCCCCTGGGCGGGGGAGACCCAGTACTTC	CASSPWAGETQYF
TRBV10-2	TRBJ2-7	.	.	TGCGCCAGCAGTGAACCTGGGACGGCCTACGAGCAGTACTTC	CASSEPGTAYEQYF
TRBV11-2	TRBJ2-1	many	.	TGTGCCAGCAGCTTAGTACGACAGGAAAATCATGATGAGCAGTTCTTC	CASSLVRQENHDEQFF